This T cell receptor beta chain was sequenced for a study of T-cell memory formation after mild COVID-19. This clonotype was found a few times. Antigen: not known. TCRdb used MiXCR to reprocess the 5' RACE reads, holding one entry per CDR3 protein. This sample has about 600,000 distinct CDR3 sequences, with about 20% found just once. The germline CDR1 and CDR2 sequences are SGHRS and YFSETQ. The length of the CDR3 is 15 residues. V was cut by 0 bases and J by 7 bases, with 11 bases left in between. Study observations and caveats: CD8+ contracting clones occupied EMRA, while CD4+ ones occupied mainly CM and EM.

The V and J genes are TRBV5-1 and TRBJ1-6, with a weak D call TRBD1 (5 bases). The clonotype originates from an adult woman who had mild COVID-19 (a few samples of this study predate the infection). Cell type and time point are not known. Specimen: PBMCs or a T cell subset sorted from them (not recorded which). CDR3: CASSLGGGSNSPLHF. The CDR3 DNA is TGCGCCAGCAGCTTGGGCGGGGGGTCGAATTCACCCCTCCACTTT.